This TCR beta chain was found in a study of T cells after yellow fever vaccination. Germline lookup yields CDR1 SGHAT and CDR2 FQDESV (reference sequence). Trimming shortened V by 1 base and J by 3 bases, and 7 bases separated the two germline ends. This CDR3 has 14 amino acids. TCRdb reanalysed the 5' RACE reads using MiXCR and keeps one entry per CDR3 protein. The sample consists of about 550,000 distinct CDR3 sequences, under 25% of them appearing once. The V call is TRBV11-1, the J call TRBJ2-1, with no clear D. The clonotype was recovered from a man aged 25-45 years who received the YFV17D yellow fever vaccine. The sample consisted of PBMCs, taken 15 days after the yellow fever booster vaccination. CDR3 region: CASSLEFLYNEQFF. In DNA, the CDR3 is TGTGCCAGCAGCTTAGAATTCCTCTACAATGAGCAGTTCTTC.